This T cell receptor beta chain was captured by sequencing in a study of neoadjuvant anti-PD-1 for oral cavity cancer (dated by TCRdb to the early 2020s). At the level of the whole study: Patients mostly received three to four biweekly doses of nivolumab at 3 mg/kg before curative-intent surgical resection. Patients without progression received a fourth nivolumab dose around day 43 and underwent definitive surgical resection on days 50-56. Under RECIST 1.1, patients with complete response, partial response or stable disease were classed as responders, and patients with progression were classed as non-responders. A 33% response rate was observed in the parent correlative cohort, in which about 12 patients were included. The paper's findings and limits, for the study overall: After neoadjuvant nivolumab, significantly higher T cell clonality (Gini index) was found within PBMCs in non-responders than in responders. Higher pretreatment blood Treg/Th17 ratios correlated with higher pretreatment blood TCRbeta clonality and lower post-treatment tumor TCRbeta clonality. Only three patients per response group were included in the TCR analyses, and the authors called for validation in larger cohorts.

The germline V gene encodes CDR1 SGHAT and CDR2 FQNNGV. The junction carries 9 bases between V and J, which are trimmed by 6 bases and 3 bases respectively. The CDR3 holds 12 amino acids from the cysteine to the phenylalanine. The retained sequence is limited to the CDR3, 36 bases, with the frame set at the first base. With regard to this clone: There is no known antigen for this receptor. Base qualities are not provided; no much larger clone lies one nucleotide away.

The time point tag for this specimen amounts to: before neoadjuvant nivolumab. Patients had been newly diagnosed with stage II-IVA oral cavity squamous cell carcinoma, and no prior systemic or radiation treatment had been given to the patients. The cohort consisted of patients with HPV-negative, locally advanced oral cavity squamous cell carcinoma. Peripheral blood mononuclear cells were analyzed directly, without maintenance or expansion in culture. Samples came from a longitudinal correlative study of a single-arm phase II trial of neoadjuvant nivolumab in oral cavity squamous cell carcinoma. Subject-matched pre- and post-treatment PBMCs and tumors from three responders and three non-responders underwent genomic DNA-based TCRbeta sequencing. Peripheral blood mononuclear cells were collected before nivolumab treatment and again after treatment, at the time of surgery. Genomic DNA was isolated from PBMCs using the Maxwell RSC DNA from Cells kit.

For deep sequencing, PBMC libraries mostly used about 500 ng of input genomic DNA, with six replicates for each sample. Following the manufacturer's instructions, the team built TCRbeta libraries using the immunoSEQ hsTCRbeta kit. The finished libraries were brought together in one pool at 3 to 3.5 nM, which was then read using an Illumina NovaSeq 6000 S4 flow cell. In the original analysis: The immunoSEQ Analyzer was used for raw data preprocessing and quality control. The analysis was limited to productive rearrangements, and each clonotype was defined by a unique CDR3 amino acid sequence. Repertoire clonality was estimated as the Gini-Simpson index, which was calculated using the R package tcR. Gini indices were compared with Student's t test, and associations with tumor size change were assessed by Pearson correlation. Imported from immuneACCESS, the table was reduced by TCRdb to in-frame sequences with V and J called. These copies leave out some clones; in studies compared against another copy, an unresolved V gene accounts for under half, and the cause of the remainder is not known. For V, J and clone size, that table is used; D and trimming come from the DNA. This sample lists 15,000 to 20,000 clones; about 69% were detected once. Approximately 3% of the sample goes to the ten largest clones.

The sequence was collected from a person aged 35-80 years with oral cavity squamous cell carcinoma. This chain joins TRBV11-2 to TRBJ2-7; the D gene is unclear. The sample in question was PBMCs, obtained before nivolumab (anti-PD-1) treatment. The sequence in DNA is TGTGCCAGCAGGGGGTGGGGCTACGAGCAGTACTTC. Translation gives CASRGWGYEQYF.